Listed below are T cell receptor beta chains from one sample, sequenced in a study of spatial heterogeneity in lung cancer. Via MiXCR, TCRdb re-called the 5' RACE reads, giving one row per CDR3 protein. This table has about 15,000 distinct CDR3 sequences, around 6.6% appearing once. The material sequenced was lung tumor tissue, taken at surgery. These receptor sequences come from a male donor with early-stage non-small cell lung cancer. CDR3s include the opening cysteine and the closing phenylalanine or tryptophan. Fields, in order: J gene, clone size, D gene, V gene, CDR3 DNA, CDR3 protein. A D gene is named only where the DNA matches it firmly. Clone size is stated in some rows and not others, as once, few, many or a class when expanded.

J gene: TRBJ2-1
clone size: few
D gene: NA
V gene: TRBV20-1
CDR3 DNA: TGCAGTGCTAGGAAAACAGAAGCTTACAATGAGCAGTTCTTC
CDR3 protein: CSARKTEAYNEQFF

J gene: TRBJ2-7
clone size: many
D gene: TRBD2
V gene: TRBV20-1
CDR3 DNA: TGCAGTGCTAGAGATCTGCGGGAGAGCTCCTACGAGCAGTACTTC
CDR3 protein: CSARDLRESSYEQYF

J gene: TRBJ2-2
clone size: many
D gene: TRBD1
V gene: TRBV27
CDR3 DNA: TGTGCCAGCAGTCGACATAAGGGGGCTGGGAACACCGGGGAGCTGTTTTTT
CDR3 protein: CASSRHKGAGNTGELFF

J gene: TRBJ2-7
clone size: many
D gene: TRBD2
V gene: TRBV29-1
CDR3 DNA: TGCAGCGTTTGGACTAGCGGGAACGAGCAGTACTTC
CDR3 protein: CSVWTSGNEQYF

J gene: TRBJ2-4
clone size: many
D gene: TRBD2
V gene: TRBV20-1
CDR3 DNA: TGCAGTGCTACCCAAGCGGGGGGCATAGCCAAAAACATTCAGTACTTC
CDR3 protein: CSATQAGGIAKNIQYF

J gene: TRBJ1-5
clone size: medium-sized
D gene: TRBD1
V gene: TRBV20-1
CDR3 DNA: TGCAGTGCCTATACAGGGGACAATCAGCCCCAGCATTTT
CDR3 protein: CSAYTGDNQPQHF

J gene: TRBJ2-2
clone size: many
D gene: NA
V gene: TRBV7-9
CDR3 DNA: TGTGCCAGCAGCTTAGTAGAAACCGGGGAGCTGTTTTTT
CDR3 protein: CASSLVETGELFF

J gene: TRBJ2-1
clone size: many
D gene: TRBD2
V gene: TRBV5-1
CDR3 DNA: TGCGCCAGCTCGACTAGCGGTGAGCAGTTCTTC
CDR3 protein: CASSTSGEQFF

J gene: TRBJ2-7
clone size: few
D gene: TRBD1
V gene: TRBV5-8
CDR3 DNA: TGTGCCAGCAGCTCCGGGACAGGGGCTGCGTTGGATGAGCAGTACTTC
CDR3 protein: CASSSGTGAALDEQYF

J gene: TRBJ1-3
clone size: few
D gene: NA
V gene: TRBV3-1
CDR3 DNA: TGTGCCAGCAGCCAACGGAGTGGAAACACCATATATTTT
CDR3 protein: CASSQRSGNTIYF

J gene: TRBJ1-1
clone size: few
D gene: NA
V gene: TRBV20-1
CDR3 DNA: TGCAGTGCTAGAGGGGCAGGGGTTGGGGACACTGAAGCTTTCTTT
CDR3 protein: CSARGAGVGDTEAFF

J gene: TRBJ2-2
clone size: few
D gene: TRBD2
V gene: TRBV3-1
CDR3 DNA: TGTGCCACCCGACACCTGGGAGGGGCCGGGGAGCTGTTTTTT
CDR3 protein: CATRHLGGAGELFF

J gene: TRBJ2-3
clone size: many
D gene: NA
V gene: TRBV7-4
CDR3 DNA: TGTGCCAGCAGCTCTCGGGGACCGGCAACAGATACGCAGTATTTT
CDR3 protein: CASSSRGPATDTQYF

J gene: TRBJ2-3
clone size: medium-sized
D gene: NA
V gene: TRBV20-1
CDR3 DNA: TGCAGTGCTAGCTTTCCTACAGATACGCAGTATTTT
CDR3 protein: CSASFPTDTQYF

J gene: TRBJ1-2
clone size: medium-sized
D gene: NA
V gene: TRBV6-6
CDR3 DNA: TGTGCCAGCAGTCCCGGGGGAAGGAACTATGGCTACACCTTC
CDR3 protein: CASSPGGRNYGYTF

J gene: TRBJ2-1
clone size: many
D gene: TRBD1
V gene: TRBV5-1
CDR3 DNA: TGCGCCAGCAGCAGGGACAGTCAATCGGGCAATGAGCAGTTCTTC
CDR3 protein: CASSRDSQSGNEQFF

J gene: TRBJ2-2
clone size: many
D gene: NA
V gene: TRBV5-1
CDR3 DNA: TGCGCCAGCAGCTTGGGACCGAACACCGGGGAGCTGTTTTTT
CDR3 protein: CASSLGPNTGELFF

J gene: TRBJ2-7
clone size: NA
D gene: NA
V gene: TRBV3-1
CDR3 DNA: TGTGCCAGCAGCTCGGGACTTTCTTCCTACGAGCAGTACTTC
CDR3 protein: CASSSGLSSYEQYF

J gene: TRBJ2-3
clone size: few
D gene: NA
V gene: TRBV20-1
CDR3 DNA: TGCAGTGCTCTTTCGGGCAGGGTGGTGACAGATACGCAGTATTTT
CDR3 protein: CSALSGRVVTDTQYF

J gene: TRBJ1-6
clone size: many
D gene: TRBD1
V gene: TRBV12-3/TRBV12-4
CDR3 DNA: TGTGCCAGCAGTACAGGGGAGAGTTCACCCCTCCACTTT
CDR3 protein: CASSTGESSPLHF

J gene: TRBJ2-7
clone size: many
D gene: TRBD1
V gene: TRBV10-1
CDR3 DNA: TGCGCCAGCAGTCAGACAGGGACCGAGCAGTACTTC
CDR3 protein: CASSQTGTEQYF

J gene: TRBJ2-3
clone size: NA
D gene: TRBD1
V gene: TRBV4-1
CDR3 DNA: TGCGCCAGCAGCCAAACGGACAGGAGCACAGATACGCAGTATTTT
CDR3 protein: CASSQTDRSTDTQYF

J gene: TRBJ1-6
clone size: few
D gene: TRBD1
V gene: TRBV7-2
CDR3 DNA: TGTGCCAGCAGCCAAAAGTGGACAGGGGTTATTTCACCCCTCCACTTT
CDR3 protein: CASSQKWTGVISPLHF

J gene: TRBJ2-1
clone size: few
D gene: TRBD1
V gene: TRBV20-1
CDR3 DNA: TGCAGTGCTAGAACAACCGGGACAGGGACCTACAATGAGCAGTTCTTC
CDR3 protein: CSARTTGTGTYNEQFF

J gene: TRBJ1-1
clone size: few
D gene: TRBD1
V gene: TRBV19
CDR3 DNA: TGTGCCAGTGGACAGGCCGTCAGCGTGAACACTGAAGCTTTCTTT
CDR3 protein: CASGQAVSVNTEAFF

J gene: TRBJ1-2
clone size: few
D gene: TRBD1
V gene: TRBV6-5
CDR3 DNA: TGTGCCAGCACCAGCCGGGACAGGGGCCTTAGCTACACCTTC
CDR3 protein: CASTSRDRGLSYTF

J gene: TRBJ2-7
clone size: many
D gene: NA
V gene: TRBV6-1
CDR3 DNA: TGTGCCAGCAGTGGGGACTCTGCTTTCTACGAGCAGTACTTC
CDR3 protein: CASSGDSAFYEQYF

J gene: TRBJ1-1
clone size: NA
D gene: NA
V gene: TRBV29-1
CDR3 DNA: TGCAGCGTTGTGTCAGGGGCTAGTAGGAACACTGAAGCTTTCTTT
CDR3 protein: CSVVSGASRNTEAFF

J gene: TRBJ1-6
clone size: many
D gene: TRBD1
V gene: TRBV12-3/TRBV12-4
CDR3 DNA: TGTGCCAGCAGTTTTTTAGGGGGCCGAAATTCACCCCTCCACTTT
CDR3 protein: CASSFLGGRNSPLHF

J gene: TRBJ2-3
clone size: few
D gene: TRBD1
V gene: TRBV20-1
CDR3 DNA: TGCAGTGCTATTACCAGGGGGTTTAGCACAGATACGCAGTATTTT
CDR3 protein: CSAITRGFSTDTQYF

J gene: TRBJ1-1
clone size: NA
D gene: TRBD1
V gene: TRBV18
CDR3 DNA: TGTGCCAGCTCACCAAGTCAGGGGGTAATCACTGAAGCTTTCTTT
CDR3 protein: CASSPSQGVITEAFF

J gene: TRBJ2-3
clone size: many
D gene: NA
V gene: TRBV11-2
CDR3 DNA: TGTGCCAGCAGCTTAGCACAAGGGATCACAGATACGCAGTATTTT
CDR3 protein: CASSLAQGITDTQYF

J gene: TRBJ1-4
clone size: many
D gene: NA
V gene: TRBV2
CDR3 DNA: TGTGCCAGCAGGGACAGCGCTACCAGTAATGAAAAACTGTTTTTT
CDR3 protein: CASRDSATSNEKLFF

J gene: TRBJ1-1
clone size: many
D gene: NA
V gene: TRBV27
CDR3 DNA: TGTGCCAGCAGTTCGGGGGGGAACACTGAAGCTTTCTTT
CDR3 protein: CASSSGGNTEAFF

J gene: TRBJ1-5
clone size: medium-sized
D gene: NA
V gene: TRBV18
CDR3 DNA: TGTGCCAGCTCCCAGGGAGGCAATCAGCCCCAGCATTTT
CDR3 protein: CASSQGGNQPQHF

J gene: TRBJ2-7
clone size: medium-sized
D gene: TRBD2
V gene: TRBV7-8
CDR3 DNA: TGTGCCAGCAGCCCCCGGGGGGGACAAATTACCGCCTACGAGCAGTACTTC
CDR3 protein: CASSPRGGQITAYEQYF

J gene: TRBJ1-5
clone size: medium-sized
D gene: TRBD1
V gene: TRBV20-1
CDR3 DNA: TGCAGTGCTAGGGAAACCGGGACAGGGGGTCAGCCCCAGCATTTT
CDR3 protein: CSARETGTGGQPQHF

J gene: TRBJ2-1
clone size: NA
D gene: NA
V gene: TRBV7-3
CDR3 DNA: TGTGCCAGCAGCACCACGGATAGCTCCTACAATGAGCAGTTCTTC
CDR3 protein: CASSTTDSSYNEQFF

J gene: TRBJ2-3
clone size: many
D gene: TRBD2
V gene: TRBV20-1
CDR3 DNA: TGCAGTGCTTCTACCTCACTAGCGGGAGGACGGGATACGCAGTATTTT
CDR3 protein: CSASTSLAGGRDTQYF

J gene: TRBJ2-2
clone size: few
D gene: NA
V gene: TRBV7-9
CDR3 DNA: TGTGCCAGCAGCCGGAACTTGGCGGTCTCCGGGGAGCTGTTTTTT
CDR3 protein: CASSRNLAVSGELFF

J gene: TRBJ2-2
clone size: NA
D gene: TRBD1
V gene: TRBV11-2
CDR3 DNA: TGTGCCAGCAGCGCGGGACAGGCGAACACCGGGGAGCTGTTTTTT
CDR3 protein: CASSAGQANTGELFF

J gene: TRBJ2-6
clone size: many
D gene: NA
V gene: TRBV20-1
CDR3 DNA: TGCAGTGCGGTAGGGGCCAACGTCCTGACTTTC
CDR3 protein: CSAVGANVLTF

J gene: TRBJ2-5
clone size: NA
D gene: TRBD2
V gene: TRBV12-5
CDR3 DNA: TGTGCTAGTGGTTCGGGAAGAGACGGGAAGCCTTGGGGGGGGGAGACCCAGTACTTC
CDR3 protein: CASGSGRDGKPWGGETQYF

J gene: TRBJ1-5
clone size: many
D gene: NA
V gene: TRBV2
CDR3 DNA: TGTGCCAGCAGTGAAAGTAGATCCCAGCATTTT
CDR3 protein: CASSESRSQHF

J gene: TRBJ1-6
clone size: NA
D gene: TRBD1
V gene: TRBV7-2
CDR3 DNA: TGTGCCAGCAGCCGACAGGGGACCAATTCACCCCTCCACTTT
CDR3 protein: CASSRQGTNSPLHF

J gene: TRBJ2-3
clone size: many
D gene: NA
V gene: TRBV7-9
CDR3 DNA: TGTGCCAGCAGCCCCTCGGCGGGAAGCACAGATACGCAGTATTTT
CDR3 protein: CASSPSAGSTDTQYF

J gene: TRBJ2-1
clone size: many
D gene: TRBD2
V gene: TRBV10-1
CDR3 DNA: TGCGCCAGCAGTGACGGCCCCGGGGGGAATGAGCAGTTCTTC
CDR3 protein: CASSDGPGGNEQFF

J gene: TRBJ2-2
clone size: many
D gene: NA
V gene: TRBV4-1
CDR3 DNA: TGCGCCAGCAGCCAAGTCGGGGGCGTCGGGGAGCTGTTTTTT
CDR3 protein: CASSQVGGVGELFF

J gene: TRBJ2-5
clone size: NA
D gene: NA
V gene: TRBV20-1
CDR3 DNA: TGCAGTGCCCAGACGCCCGACGGTCAAGAGACCCAGTACTTC
CDR3 protein: CSAQTPDGQETQYF